The next 20 T cell receptor beta chains were all read from a single sample in a study of T cells in Graves' hyperthyroidism and ophthalmopathy. Amplification of TCR beta CDR3 regions was performed using RNA transcripts as template. HTBI primers drove first-round RT-PCR of the TCR CDR3. TCRdb analysed the multiplex PCR reads with MiXCR anew, one entry per CDR3 protein. The sample has 300,000 to 450,000 distinct CDR3 sequences, 15% seen once. What was sequenced was blood. The receptors stem from a woman aged 25 to 39 with Graves' hyperthyroidism.

The rearrangement joins TRBV6-6 to TRBJ2-7; D remains ambiguous. TRBJ2-1 matches the DNA end more closely, so the J call is doubtful. Looked up from germline, CDR1 is MNHNY and CDR2 is SVGAGI (reference sequence). The CDR3 sequence is 14 residues long. CDR3 DNA sequence: TGTGCCAGCAGTTACTCGTCAGGTTTGGGCGAGCAGTTCTTC. This sequence encodes CASSYSSGLGEQFF.

The rearrangement uses TRBV20-1 and TRBJ1-3; no reliable D call. The V gene lost 3 bases and the J gene lost 0 bases, with 12 bases spanning the gap. The germline V gene encodes CDR1 DFQATT and CDR2 SNEGSKA (reference sequence). The CDR3 is 15 amino acids. CDR3 bases: TGCAGTGCTAGTATGCCGGAGGTCTCTGGAAACACCATATATTTT. Its protein is CSASMPEVSGNTIYF.

This clonotype came up a few times. V gene TRBV5-1 combines with J gene TRBJ1-1; 10 bases line up with TRBD1. V shed 9 bases and J 10 bases; nucleotides not matched to a gene: 6. Germline V gives CDR1 SGHRS, CDR2 YFSETQ. This CDR3 has 11 amino acids. In DNA form, the CDR3 reads TGCGCCATCCAGACAGGGGGCCGAGCTTTCTTT. It specifies CAIQTGGRAFF.

There are many counts of this clonotype. This chain links TRBV27 with TRBJ1-5, with D possibly matching TRBD1 (5 bases). With 6 bases removed from V and 0 bases from J, the gap between germline ends came to 15 bases. Germline CDR1 reads MNHEY; CDR2 reads SMNVEV (reference sequence). CDR3 length equals 16 residues. As DNA, the CDR3 is TGTGCCAGCAGGCCGGGGACGGCGTATAGCAATCAGCCCCAGCATTTT. This codes for CASRPGTAYSNQPQHF.

This clonotype was seen at least ten times. The rearrangement joins TRBV12-3 or TRBV12-4 to TRBJ2-5, with 7 bases identical to TRBD2. There are 15 residues in the CDR3. J gave up 5 bases and V 4 bases, and 10 bases lay outside the gene matches. CDR3: CASSYRGGSPETQYF. CDR3 in DNA: TGTGCCAGCAGTTATCGCGGCGGGAGTCCTGAGACCCAGTACTTC.

This chain links TRBV28 with TRBJ1-6, with 8 bases aligning to TRBD1. Germline loops: CDR1 MDHEN, CDR2 SYDVKM. The junction had 19 bases not matched to a gene; V was cut back by 6 bases and J by 0 bases. This CDR3 has 21 amino acids. The CDR3 loop reads CASRPPKRDRPASSYNSPLHF. CDR3 sequence (DNA): TGTGCCAGCAGACCTCCTAAGCGGGACAGGCCAGCTAGCTCCTATAATTCACCCCTCCACTTT. Full variable domain (outside the CDR3, taken from reference TRBV28 and TRBJ1-6): DVKVTQSSRYLVKRTGEKVFLECVQDMDHENMFWYRQDPGLGLRLIYFSYDVKMKEKGDIPEGYSVSREKKERFSLILESASTNQTSMYLCASRPPKRDRPASSYNSPLHFGNGTRLTVT.

This clonotype has only a few counts. This chain uses TRBV18 with TRBJ1-6; 9 bases line up with TRBD1. V was pared by 5 bases and J by 5 bases, with 4 bases of the junction left unmatched. Germline-derived CDR1 and CDR2 are KGHSH and LQKENI. CDR3 size: 15 residues. This CDR3 is CASSTGDRDNSPLHF. DNA for the CDR3: TGTGCCAGCTCAACGGGGGACAGGGATAATTCACCCCTCCACTTT. Based on the CDR3 plus reference TRBV18 and TRBJ1-6, the full variable domain is NAGVMQNPRHLVRRRGQEARLRCSPMKGHSHVYWYRQLPEEGLKFMVYLQKENIIDESGMPKERFSAEFPKEGPSILRIQQVVRGDSAAYFCASSTGDRDNSPLHFGNGTRLTVT.

This clonotype occurred many times. V usage is TRBV20-1 and J usage is TRBJ2-1, with 13 bases fitting TRBD2. This CDR3 spans 18 amino acids. V dropped 2 bases and J dropped 0; count of bases not matched to a gene: 7. Germline V gives CDR1 DFQATT, CDR2 SNEGSKA (reference sequence). The CDR3 spells CSARTSGRASSSYNEQFF. The CDR3 region has the DNA TGCAGTGCTAGAACTAGCGGGAGGGCCTCCAGCTCCTACAATGAGCAGTTCTTC.

This clonotype was seen only a few times. The chain combines TRBV7-2 with TRBJ2-3, with TRBD2 identical over 7 bases. Germline V lookup: CDR1 SGHTA, CDR2 FQGNSA. Trimming took 0 bases from V and 4 from J; bases not matched to a gene: 4. This CDR3 region has 15 residues. This chain's CDR3 is CASSLAGGRADTQYF. CDR3 in DNA: TGTGCCAGCAGCTTAGCTGGGGGGAGGGCAGATACGCAGTATTTT.

This clonotype came up many times. This chain joins TRBV7-2 and TRBJ2-2; no definite D call. The CDR3 spans 16 residues. The V end was cut by 2 bases, the J end by 0 bases, with 10 bases between. CDR1 is SGHTA, CDR2 FQGNSA, per germline. The CDR3: CASSLMGITNTGELFF. The CDR3 DNA sequence: TGTGCCAGCAGCTTAATGGGAATAACGAACACCGGGGAGCTGTTTTTT.

This clonotype was counted a few times. One base away lies a much larger clone, so this may be a sequencing read error. V and J are TRBV11-3 and TRBJ2-1; 9 bases are shared with TRBD2. Trimming removed 6 bases from V and 0 bases from J; junction bases left unmatched: 3. Germline V CDR1 and CDR2: SGHNT, YENEEA. The CDR3 consists of 15 residues. The CDR3 is CASSIAGDSYNEQFF. The CDR3 DNA sequence: TGTGCCAGCAGTATAGCGGGAGACTCCTACAATGAGCAGTTCTTC.

V is TRBV28 and J is TRBJ1-4, with no clear D. Germline CDR1 reads MDHEN; CDR2 reads SYDVKM. This CDR3 has 14 amino acids. Trimming left V 2 bases short and J 8 bases short, with 12 bases between. The CDR3 DNA sequence: TGTGCCAGCAGTTTACGGAGGAATTTCGAAAAACTGTTTTTT. Translation: CASSLRRNFEKLFF.

The chain combines TRBV19 with TRBJ1-4, with D uncertain. V was clipped by 7 bases and J by 7 bases, with 16 bases between them. Germline CDR1 is LNHDA and CDR2 is SQIVND (reference sequence). The length of the CDR3 is 14 residues. CDR3 DNA sequence: TGTGCCAGTACTTTCTCCTCGAGCGGTGAAAAACTGTTTTTT. Its translation: CASTFSSSGEKLFF.

This clonotype has ten or more counts. The rearrangement uses TRBV2 and TRBJ2-7; D ambiguous. The germline CDR1 and CDR2 sequences are SNHLY and FYNNEI. V shed 4 bases and J shed 10 bases, with 14 bases lying between them. The CDR3 loop spans 12 amino acids. For the CDR3, the DNA is TGTGCCAGCAGTGTATCGGCAATAGAACAGTACTTC. Its protein is CASSVSAIEQYF.

This clonotype occurred many times. This chain uses TRBV11-2 with TRBJ2-2; weak D call: TRBD2 (6 bases). Per the germline V gene, CDR1 is SGHAT and CDR2 is FQNNGV. Trimming stripped 1 base from V and 6 bases from J, with 15 bases between. The length of the CDR3 is 16 residues. CDR3 sequence (DNA): TGTGCCAGCAGCTTAGCATTAGCGGTTGGGGCCGGGGAGCTGTTTTTT. Encoded protein: CASSLALAVGAGELFF.

This clonotype was observed a handful of times. This may come from a read error, since a much larger clone is one base off. The J gene is TRBJ1-6, the V gene TRBV2; D call uncertain. The CDR3 is 13 residues long. In germline, CDR1 is SNHLY, CDR2 FYNNEI. Trimming took 5 bases from V and 9 from J, leaving 11 bases between them. The CDR3 region has the DNA TGTGCCAGCAGTAACACAGACGCTTCACCCCTCCACTTT. Translated, it gives CASSNTDASPLHF.

This clonotype has ten or more counts. The chain employs TRBV12-3 or TRBV12-4 and TRBJ2-1, with D tentatively TRBD1 or TRBD2 (6 bases each). The length of the CDR3 is 17 residues. Trimming removed 2 bases at V and 1 base at J, with 15 bases between. The CDR3 coding sequence is TGTGCCAGCAGTTTAAGGGGGGTTAGGAGTTCCTACAATGAGCAGTTCTTC. Its protein is CASSLRGVRSSYNEQFF.

There are a few counts of this clonotype. The chain links TRBV2 to TRBJ1-4; TRBD1 is a possible D gene (6 bases). This CDR3 region has 14 residues. Germline lookup yields CDR1 SNHLY and CDR2 FYNNEI. Trimming cost V 6 bases and J 2 bases, with 10 bases left between them. The CDR3 region is CASRSRGTNEKLFF. The CDR3 DNA follows: TGTGCCAGCAGGAGTAGGGGGACTAATGAAAAACTGTTTTTT.

The gene calls are TRBV14 and TRBJ1-1; D gene unclear. V was pared by 6 bases and J by 5 bases, with 13 bases between. Per the germline V gene, CDR1 is SGHDN and CDR2 is FVKESK. The CDR3 totals 13 residues. The CDR3 bases are TGTGCCAGCAGGAACCGGGCCGAAACTGAAGCTTTCTTT. Translation: CASRNRAETEAFF.

Many counts were recorded for this clonotype. The chain is built from TRBV9 and TRBJ2-7; no definite D call. The CDR3 consists of 15 residues. Germline loops: CDR1 SGDLS, CDR2 YYNGEE. Trimming removed 0 bases from V and 2 bases from J, with 12 bases in between. The CDR3 loop reads CASSVDYQETYEQYF. DNA for the CDR3: TGTGCCAGCAGCGTAGACTATCAGGAGACCTACGAGCAGTACTTC.